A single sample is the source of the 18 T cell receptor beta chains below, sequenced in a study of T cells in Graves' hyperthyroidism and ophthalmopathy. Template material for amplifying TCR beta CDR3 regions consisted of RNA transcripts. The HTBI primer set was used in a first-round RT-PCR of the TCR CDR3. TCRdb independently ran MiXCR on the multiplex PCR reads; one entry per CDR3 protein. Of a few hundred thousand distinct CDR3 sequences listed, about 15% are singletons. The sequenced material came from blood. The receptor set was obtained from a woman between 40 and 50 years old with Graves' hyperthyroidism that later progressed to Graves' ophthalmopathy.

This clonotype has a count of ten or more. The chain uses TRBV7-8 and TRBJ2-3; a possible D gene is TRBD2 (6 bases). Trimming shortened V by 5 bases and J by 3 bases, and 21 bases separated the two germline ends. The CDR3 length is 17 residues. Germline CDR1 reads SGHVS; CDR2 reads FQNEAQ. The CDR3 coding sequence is TGTGCCAGCAGCCCAAGAAGCCGGGACTCCCTTACAGATACGCAGTATTTT. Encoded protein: CASSPRSRDSLTDTQYF.

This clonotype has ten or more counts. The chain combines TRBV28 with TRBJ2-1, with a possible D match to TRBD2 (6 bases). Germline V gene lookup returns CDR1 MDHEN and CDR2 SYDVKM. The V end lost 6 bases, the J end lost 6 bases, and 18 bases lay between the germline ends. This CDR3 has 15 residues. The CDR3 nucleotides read TGTGCCAGCAGACCCCCCGGGACTGCCGCCAATGAGCAGTTCTTC. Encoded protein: CASRPPGTAANEQFF. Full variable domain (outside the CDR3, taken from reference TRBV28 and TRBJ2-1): DVKVTQSSRYLVKRTGEKVFLECVQDMDHENMFWYRQDPGLGLRLIYFSYDVKMKEKGDIPEGYSVSREKKERFSLILESASTNQTSMYLCASRPPGTAANEQFFGPGTRLTVL.

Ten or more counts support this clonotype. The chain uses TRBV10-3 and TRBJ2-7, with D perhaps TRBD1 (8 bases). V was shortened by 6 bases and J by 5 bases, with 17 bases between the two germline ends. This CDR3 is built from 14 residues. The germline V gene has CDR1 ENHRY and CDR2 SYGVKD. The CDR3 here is CAISRTGGRDEQYF. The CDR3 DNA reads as TGTGCCATCAGCCGTACAGGGGGGAGGGACGAGCAGTACTTC.

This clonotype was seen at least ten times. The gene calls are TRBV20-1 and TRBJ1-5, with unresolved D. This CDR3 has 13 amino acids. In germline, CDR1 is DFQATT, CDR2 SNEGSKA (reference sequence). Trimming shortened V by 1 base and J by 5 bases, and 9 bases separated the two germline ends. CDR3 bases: TGCAGTGCTAGAGCTGACCTCGATCAGCCCCAGCATTTT. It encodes CSARADLDQPQHF.

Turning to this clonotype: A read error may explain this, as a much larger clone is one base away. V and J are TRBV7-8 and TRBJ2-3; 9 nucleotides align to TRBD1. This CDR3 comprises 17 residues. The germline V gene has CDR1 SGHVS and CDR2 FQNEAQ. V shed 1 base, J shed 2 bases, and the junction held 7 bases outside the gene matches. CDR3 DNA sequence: TGTGCCAGCAGCTTAGATGCAGGGACAGGGCTCACAGATACGCAGTATTTT. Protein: CASSLDAGTGLTDTQYF.

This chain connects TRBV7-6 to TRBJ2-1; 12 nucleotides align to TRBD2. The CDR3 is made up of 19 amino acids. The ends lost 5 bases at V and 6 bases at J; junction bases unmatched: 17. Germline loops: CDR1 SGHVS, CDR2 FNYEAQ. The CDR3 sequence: CASSPGLAGPGGSCNEQFF. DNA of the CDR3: TGTGCCAGCAGCCCCGGACTAGCGGGACCGGGAGGATCGTGCAATGAGCAGTTCTTC.

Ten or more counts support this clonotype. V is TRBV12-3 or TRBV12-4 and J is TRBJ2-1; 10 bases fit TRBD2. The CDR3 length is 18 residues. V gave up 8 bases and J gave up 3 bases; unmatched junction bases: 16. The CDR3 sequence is CASALEASGRAFYNEQFF. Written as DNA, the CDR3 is TGTGCCAGCGCCTTGGAGGCTAGCGGGAGAGCTTTCTACAATGAGCAGTTCTTC.

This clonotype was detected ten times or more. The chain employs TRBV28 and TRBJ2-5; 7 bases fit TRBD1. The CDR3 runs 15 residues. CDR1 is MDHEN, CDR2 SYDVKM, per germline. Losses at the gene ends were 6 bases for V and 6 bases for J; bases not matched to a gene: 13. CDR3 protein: CASSVRRDSGKTQYF. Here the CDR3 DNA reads TGTGCCAGCAGCGTACGTCGGGACAGTGGCAAGACCCAGTACTTC.

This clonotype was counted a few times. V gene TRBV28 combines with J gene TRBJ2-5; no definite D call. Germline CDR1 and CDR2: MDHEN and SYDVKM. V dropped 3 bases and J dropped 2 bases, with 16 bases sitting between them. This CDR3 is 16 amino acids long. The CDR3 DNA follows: TGTGCCAGCAGTTTTTCGTCCCAGGACCAACAAGAGACCCAGTACTTC. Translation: CASSFSSQDQQETQYF.

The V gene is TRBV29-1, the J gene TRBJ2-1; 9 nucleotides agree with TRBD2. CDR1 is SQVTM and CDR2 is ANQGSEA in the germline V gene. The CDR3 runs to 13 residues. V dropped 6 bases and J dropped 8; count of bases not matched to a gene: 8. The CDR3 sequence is CSVAGTSFYEQFF. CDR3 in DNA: TGCAGCGTAGCCGGGACTAGCTTTTATGAGCAGTTCTTC.

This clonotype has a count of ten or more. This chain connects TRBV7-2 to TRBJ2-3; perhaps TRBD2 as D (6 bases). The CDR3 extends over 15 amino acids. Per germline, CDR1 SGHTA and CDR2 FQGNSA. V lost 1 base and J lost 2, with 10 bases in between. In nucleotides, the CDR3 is TGTGCCAGCAGCTTAGGTGGGGACTCCACAGATACGCAGTATTTT. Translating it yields CASSLGGDSTDTQYF.

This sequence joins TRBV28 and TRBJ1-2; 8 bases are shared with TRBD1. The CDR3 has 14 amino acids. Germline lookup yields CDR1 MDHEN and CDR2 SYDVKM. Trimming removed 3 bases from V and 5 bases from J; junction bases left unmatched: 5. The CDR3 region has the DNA TGTGCCAGCAGTTTTAGGACAGGGACGTATGGCTACACCTTC. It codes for CASSFRTGTYGYTF.

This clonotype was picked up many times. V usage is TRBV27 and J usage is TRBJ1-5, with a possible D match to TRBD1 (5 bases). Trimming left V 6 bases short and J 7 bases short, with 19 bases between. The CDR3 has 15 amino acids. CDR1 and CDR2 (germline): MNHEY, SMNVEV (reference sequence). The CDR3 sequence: CASSQDGRGDQPQHF. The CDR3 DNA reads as TGTGCCAGCAGCCAGGACGGAAGGGGTGACCAGCCCCAGCATTTT.

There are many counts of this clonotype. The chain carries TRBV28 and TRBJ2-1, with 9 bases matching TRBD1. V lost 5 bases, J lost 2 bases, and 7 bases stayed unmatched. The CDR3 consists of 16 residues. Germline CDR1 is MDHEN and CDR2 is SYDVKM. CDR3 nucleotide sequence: TGTGCCAGCAGTGGACCCGGGACAGGGACCTACAATGAGCAGTTCTTC. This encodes CASSGPGTGTYNEQFF. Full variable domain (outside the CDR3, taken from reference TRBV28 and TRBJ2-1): DVKVTQSSRYLVKRTGEKVFLECVQDMDHENMFWYRQDPGLGLRLIYFSYDVKMKEKGDIPEGYSVSREKKERFSLILESASTNQTSMYLCASSGPGTGTYNEQFFGPGTRLTVL.

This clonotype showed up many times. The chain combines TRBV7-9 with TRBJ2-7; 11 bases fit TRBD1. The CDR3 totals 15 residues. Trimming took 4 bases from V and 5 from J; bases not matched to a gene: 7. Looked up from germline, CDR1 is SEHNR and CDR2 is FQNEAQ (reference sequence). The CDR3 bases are TGTGCCAGCAGCTCAAGGACAGGGGGCATCGACGAGCAGTACTTC. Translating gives CASSSRTGGIDEQYF.

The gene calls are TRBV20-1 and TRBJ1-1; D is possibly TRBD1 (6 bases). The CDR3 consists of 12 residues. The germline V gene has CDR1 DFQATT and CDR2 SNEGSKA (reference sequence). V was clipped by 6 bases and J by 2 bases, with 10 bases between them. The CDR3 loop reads CSASRGNTEAFF. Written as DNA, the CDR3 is TGCAGTGCCTCCAGGGGTAACACTGAAGCTTTCTTT.

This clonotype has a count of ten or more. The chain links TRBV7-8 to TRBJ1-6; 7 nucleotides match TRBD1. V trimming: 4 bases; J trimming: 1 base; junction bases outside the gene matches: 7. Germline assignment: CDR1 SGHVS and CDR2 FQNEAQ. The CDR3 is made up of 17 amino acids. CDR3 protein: CASSSRQGGSYNSPLHF. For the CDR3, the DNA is TGTGCCAGCAGCTCAAGACAGGGAGGGTCCTATAATTCACCCCTCCACTTT.

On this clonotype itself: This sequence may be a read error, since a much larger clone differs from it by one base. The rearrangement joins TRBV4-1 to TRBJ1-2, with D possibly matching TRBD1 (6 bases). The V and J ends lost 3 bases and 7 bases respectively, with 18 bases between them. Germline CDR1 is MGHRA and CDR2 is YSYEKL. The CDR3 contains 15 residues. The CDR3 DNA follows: TGCGCCAGCAGCCAGCTAGGACAGCCTTTGACTGGCTACACCTTC. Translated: CASSQLGQPLTGYTF.